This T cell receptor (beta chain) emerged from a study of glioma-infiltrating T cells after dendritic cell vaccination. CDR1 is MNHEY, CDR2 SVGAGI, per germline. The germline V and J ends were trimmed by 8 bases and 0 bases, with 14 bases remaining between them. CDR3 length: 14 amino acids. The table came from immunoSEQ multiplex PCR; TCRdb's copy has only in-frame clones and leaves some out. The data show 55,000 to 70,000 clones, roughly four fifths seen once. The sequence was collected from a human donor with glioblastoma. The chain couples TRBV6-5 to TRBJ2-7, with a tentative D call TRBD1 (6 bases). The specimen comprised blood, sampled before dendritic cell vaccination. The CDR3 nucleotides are TGTGCCAGCGAAATGACAGGAGGCTCCTACGAGCAGTACTTC. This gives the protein CASEMTGGSYEQYF.